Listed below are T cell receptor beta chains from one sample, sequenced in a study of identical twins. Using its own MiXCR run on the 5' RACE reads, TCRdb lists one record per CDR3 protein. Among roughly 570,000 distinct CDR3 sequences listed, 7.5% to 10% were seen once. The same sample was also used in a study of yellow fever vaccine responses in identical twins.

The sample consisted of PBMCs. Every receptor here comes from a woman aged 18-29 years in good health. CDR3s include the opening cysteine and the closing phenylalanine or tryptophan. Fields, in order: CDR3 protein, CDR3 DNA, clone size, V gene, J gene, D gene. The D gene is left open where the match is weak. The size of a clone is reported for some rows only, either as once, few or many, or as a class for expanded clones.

CASSYPIGGARVGDQPQHF	TGTGCCAGCAGTTACCCCATCGGGGGGGCGCGGGTAGGTGATCAGCCCCAGCATTTT	few	TRBV6-2/TRBV6-3	TRBJ1-5	-
CASSLQSSYEQYF	TGTGCCAGCAGTTTACAGAGCTCCTACGAGCAGTACTTC	many	TRBV28	TRBJ2-7	-
CSVEDQHRGNEQYF	TGCAGCGTTGAAGATCAGCACAGGGGGAACGAGCAGTACTTC	many	TRBV29-1	TRBJ2-7	TRBD1
CASTSPARAKNIQYF	TGTGCCAGTACCTCACCCGCTAGGGCCAAAAACATTCAGTACTTC	-	TRBV19	TRBJ2-4	-
CASSFFGSGYTF	TGTGCCAGCAGTTTTTTTGGGTCCGGCTACACCTTC	-	TRBV12-3/TRBV12-4	TRBJ1-2	-
CASSLVGRGRTYEQYF	TGTGCCAGCAGCTTGGTAGGGAGGGGCCGAACCTACGAGCAGTACTTC	few	TRBV5-6	TRBJ2-7	TRBD2
CATSDSTGLMQYF	TGTGCCACCAGTGATTCGACAGGACTTATGCAGTATTTT	-	TRBV24-1	TRBJ2-3	-
CSGTTVGPEAFF	TGCAGCGGAACTACCGTGGGACCTGAAGCTTTCTTT	few	TRBV29-1	TRBJ1-1	-
CASDTVAGVSYNEQFF	TGTGCCAGCGATACAGTAGCGGGGGTTTCCTACAATGAGCAGTTCTTC	few	TRBV12-3/TRBV12-4	TRBJ2-1	TRBD2
CSVDMGTSGYEQYF	TGCAGCGTTGATATGGGGACTAGCGGCTACGAGCAGTACTTC	few	TRBV29-1	TRBJ2-7	TRBD2
CASSSLDRQETQYF	TGTGCCAGCAGCTCCTTGGATCGTCAAGAGACCCAGTACTTC	many	TRBV7-2	TRBJ2-5	-
CASSVGLNNQPQHF	TGTGCCAGCAGCGTAGGCCTTAACAATCAGCCCCAGCATTTT	-	TRBV9	TRBJ1-5	-
CSVVGEVYEQYF	TGCAGCGTTGTAGGGGAAGTCTACGAGCAGTACTTC	-	TRBV29-1	TRBJ2-7	-
CASSPDRGPRETQYF	TGTGCCAGCAGTCCGGACAGGGGCCCCCGAGAGACCCAGTACTTC	-	TRBV28	TRBJ2-5	TRBD1
CASTIGVNEQFF	TGTGCCAGCACGATCGGGGTCAATGAGCAGTTCTTC	-	TRBV2	TRBJ2-1	-
CASMGDSTDTQYF	TGTGCCAGCATGGGGGACTCCACAGATACGCAGTATTTT	few	TRBV12-3/TRBV12-4	TRBJ2-3	-
CASRSSDRHLYQETQYF	TGCGCCAGCAGATCTTCGGACAGGCACTTGTACCAAGAGACCCAGTACTTC	-	TRBV5-1	TRBJ2-5	TRBD1
CASSVEGVEHTDTQYF	TGTGCCAGCAGCGTAGAAGGGGTTGAACACACAGATACGCAGTATTTT	many	TRBV9	TRBJ2-3	-
CASSHRTGESTDTQYF	TGCGCCAGCAGCCATCGGACAGGGGAGAGCACAGATACGCAGTATTTT	-	TRBV4-1	TRBJ2-3	TRBD1
CASSQVGQGHEQYF	TGTGCCAGCAGCCAAGTGGGACAGGGCCACGAGCAGTACTTC	few	TRBV14	TRBJ2-7	TRBD1
CASSQATLNEQFF	TGCGCCAGCAGCCAGGCGACTTTAAATGAGCAGTTCTTC	many	TRBV4-1	TRBJ2-1	-
CASSSHLTNQPQHF	TGTGCCAGCAGCTCACACTTGACTAATCAGCCCCAGCATTTT	many	TRBV7-8	TRBJ1-5	-
CASIQRGTEAFF	TGTGCCAGCATCCAGCGGGGCACTGAAGCTTTCTTT	few	TRBV2	TRBJ1-1	-
CAWGLDTYEQYF	TGTGCCTGGGGACTAGACACCTACGAGCAGTACTTC	few	TRBV30	TRBJ2-7	TRBD2
CASSPRVAGLPDTQYF	TGTGCCAGCAGCCCCAGAGTAGCGGGGCTACCAGATACGCAGTATTTT	-	TRBV7-2	TRBJ2-3	TRBD2
CASSSGQAVGTEAFF	TGTGCCAGCAGCTCGGGACAGGCGGTAGGAACTGAAGCTTTCTTT	many	TRBV7-9	TRBJ1-1	TRBD1
CAITGTSGSSYNEQFF	TGTGCCATCACGGGGACTAGCGGGAGTTCCTACAATGAGCAGTTCTTC	many	TRBV10-3	TRBJ2-1	TRBD2
CASSLIPKSGAVYNEQFF	TGTGCCAGCAGCTTAATCCCCAAATCGGGAGCTGTCTACAATGAGCAGTTCTTC	-	TRBV7-2	TRBJ2-1	-
CASSLNGNQPQHF	TGTGCCAGCAGTTTAAACGGCAATCAGCCCCAGCATTTT	many	TRBV6-5	TRBJ1-5	-
CASSPRQNQLAYNEQFF	TGCGCCAGCAGCCCAAGACAGAACCAGCTGGCCTACAATGAGCAGTTCTTC	few	TRBV4-3	TRBJ2-1	-
CASSQEYGDIQYF	TGTGCCAGCAGCCAAGAGTACGGAGACATTCAGTACTTC	few	TRBV14	TRBJ2-4	-
CASSQERAVYGYTF	TGTGCCAGCAGCCAAGAACGGGCCGTCTATGGCTACACCTTC	few	TRBV3-1	TRBJ1-2	-
CASSSQGSGTGELFF	TGTGCCAGCAGTTCGCAAGGTTCGGGGACCGGGGAGCTGTTTTTT	-	TRBV28	TRBJ2-2	-
CASSLDSGRASDTQYF	TGTGCCAGCAGCTTAGATAGCGGGAGGGCGTCAGATACGCAGTATTTT	few	TRBV11-2	TRBJ2-3	TRBD2
CASSSGLAGVETQYF	TGTGCCAGCAGCTCGGGACTAGCGGGGGTAGAGACCCAGTACTTC	-	TRBV7-3	TRBJ2-5	TRBD2
CASSFLELSGNEQFF	TGTGCCAGCAGCTTTCTAGAACTTTCAGGCAATGAGCAGTTCTTC	few	TRBV7-2	TRBJ2-1	-